This T cell receptor beta chain is drawn from a study of T cell changes during pregnancy in multiple sclerosis. Libraries were prepared by immunoSEQ multiplex PCR; TCRdb keeps only in-frame clonotypes and omits some of them. In the table there are around 79,000 clones, under 95% of which are singletons. Germline V lookup: CDR1 SNHLY, CDR2 FYNNEI. V shed 8 bases and J 4 bases; nucleotides not matched to a gene: 4. The CDR3 length is 12 residues. The clonotype comes from a female donor with multiple sclerosis, enrolled in a pregnancy study. The rearrangement links TRBV2 to TRBJ1-2, with 7 positions matching TRBD1. The source was CD4+ T cells from peripheral blood mononuclear cells, collected in the second trimester of pregnancy. DNA of the CDR3: TGTGCCAGCCGACAGGGTGGCTATGGCTACACCTTC. Translation gives CASRQGGYGYTF.